Below are 31 T cell receptor beta chains sequenced from a single sample in a study of blood T cells in healthy people across ages. PCR was performed a second time for 7 to 11 cycles using a sample-barcoded 5' primer and a J-beta primer mix. TCRdb used MiXCR to reprocess the 5' RACE reads, holding one entry per CDR3 protein. The sample has about 900,000 distinct CDR3 sequences, about 48% seen once. The source material was blood. The receptors originated from a man younger than 40 in good health.

The genes are TRBV20-1 and TRBJ2-5, with D possibly being TRBD1 or TRBD2 (6 bases each). The CDR3 runs to 12 residues. V gave up 6 bases and J gave up 4 bases, with 12 bases separating them. Looked up from germline, CDR1 is DFQATT and CDR2 is SNEGSKA (reference sequence). CDR3 DNA: TGCAGTGCCCGAGGGGGGTTAGAGACCCAGTACTTC. Translated: CSARGGLETQYF.

This clonotype was found a few times. V and J are TRBV10-3 and TRBJ1-1, with no clear D. V was trimmed by 0 bases and J by 6 bases, leaving 8 bases between them. The CDR3 extends over 13 amino acids. Germline V gene sequence: CDR1 ENHRY, CDR2 SYGVKD. The CDR3 region is CAISESGISEAFF. CDR3 in DNA: TGTGCCATCAGTGAGTCCGGGATCTCTGAAGCTTTCTTT.

CDR3 in amino acids: CASSEGAGDYEQYF. The CDR3 coding sequence is TGCGCCAGCAGCGAAGGGGCAGGGGACTACGAGCAGTACTTC. V gene TRBV5-1 combines with J gene TRBJ2-4, with a weak D call TRBD1 (6 bases). The DNA end lines up better with TRBJ2-7; the J call may be wrong. Germline values: CDR1 SGHRS, CDR2 YFSETQ. This CDR3 contains 14 residues.

The rearrangement links TRBV19 to TRBJ2-1, with a possible D match to TRBD1 (5 bases). The CDR3 length is 15 residues. The germline gives CDR1 LNHDA, CDR2 SQIVND (reference sequence). V was trimmed by 3 bases and J by 2 bases, leaving 11 bases between them. The CDR3 nucleotides read TGTGCCAGTAGTATTGAAGGGGCAGCCTACAATGAGCAGTTCTTC. Protein sequence: CASSIEGAAYNEQFF. The whole variable domain, remainder taken from reference TRBV19 and TRBJ2-1, is DGGITQSPKYLFRKEGQNVTLSCEQNLNHDAMYWYRQDPGQGLRLIYYSQIVNDFQKGDIAEGYSVSREKKESFPLTVTSAQKNPTAFYLCASSIEGAAYNEQFFGPGTRLTVL.

The gene calls are TRBV9 and TRBJ2-3; TRBD2 aligns across 8 bases. V lost 0 bases, J lost 5 bases, and 11 bases stayed unmatched. The CDR3 runs to 17 residues. In germline, CDR1 is SGDLS, CDR2 YYNGEE. CDR3 nucleotides: TGTGCCAGCAGCGTAGGCTCAACGGGGGGGCCCCAAGATACGCAGTATTTT. Amino acids: CASSVGSTGGPQDTQYF.

The chain combines TRBV14 with TRBJ1-4; the D gene is possibly TRBD1 (5 bases). Germline V CDR1 and CDR2: SGHDN, FVKESK. CDR3 length: 15 residues. Trimming removed 3 bases from V and 3 bases from J, with 11 bases in between. This chain's CDR3 is CASSHPGLSNEKLFF. CDR3 DNA sequence: TGTGCCAGCAGCCACCCAGGGCTATCTAATGAAAAACTGTTTTTT.

About this clonotype: A much larger clone differs by one base, so this may be a read error. This rearrangement joins TRBV7-9 to TRBJ2-3; D assignment may be TRBD1 or TRBD2 (5 bases each). This CDR3 has 13 residues. Germline CDR1 is SEHNR and CDR2 is FQNEAQ (reference sequence). CDR3 sequence reads: CASSVGTTDTLYF. In nucleotides, the CDR3 is TGTGCCAGCAGCGTTGGGACCACAGATACGCTGTATTTT.

This chain connects TRBV7-8 to TRBJ1-1, with D unresolved. The CDR3 runs to 13 residues. Germline loops: CDR1 SGHVS, CDR2 FQNEAQ. V shed 5 bases and J shed 7 bases, with 14 bases lying between them. For the CDR3, the DNA is TGTGCCAGCAGCAACGCTGACTGGGGTGAAGCTTTCTTT. Its protein product is CASSNADWGEAFF. Combining the CDR3 with reference TRBV7-8 and TRBJ1-1 gives the whole variable domain GAGVSQSPRYKVAKRGQDVALRCDPISGHVSLFWYQQALGQGPEFLTYFQNEAQLDKSGLPSDRFFAERPEGSVSTLKIQRTQQEDSAVYLCASSNADWGEAFFGQGTRLTVV.

In this sample, this clonotype turned up a few times. This rearrangement joins TRBV30 to TRBJ2-5, with D perhaps matching TRBD1 (6 bases). The germline V and J ends were trimmed by 0 bases and 3 bases, with 23 bases remaining between them. Germline V gene lookup returns CDR1 GTSNPN and CDR2 SVGIG (reference sequence). CDR3 length equals 18 residues. Here the CDR3 DNA reads TGTGCCTGGAGTGTAATCTTTAGGGGACAACGGGGTAAAGAGACCCAGTACTTC. Translation: CAWSVIFRGQRGKETQYF.

The genes are TRBV6-1 and TRBJ2-7; D may correspond to TRBD1 or TRBD2 (5 bases each). V lost 5 bases and J 5 bases, leaving 19 bases between the germline ends. The germline gives CDR1 MNHNS, CDR2 SASEGT. The length of the CDR3 is 15 residues. CDR3 sequence (DNA): TGTGCCAGCAGTCCCCTAGTCGGGGCAGGACACGAGCAGTACTTC. Translated, it gives CASSPLVGAGHEQYF.

The gene calls are TRBV7-9 and TRBJ2-1; D is perhaps TRBD2 (5 bases). The V end was cut by 7 bases, the J end by 0 bases, with 13 bases between. The CDR3 has 15 residues. In germline, CDR1 is SEHNR, CDR2 FQNEAQ (reference sequence). This CDR3 is CASTGPGSSYNEQFF. As DNA, the CDR3 is TGTGCCAGCACCGGCCCGGGGAGCTCCTACAATGAGCAGTTCTTC.

The CDR3 coding sequence is TGTGCCAGCAGCCCGGCTAGCGGGGGGGAAGAGACCCAGTACTTC. Amino acids: CASSPASGGEETQYF. The chain joins TRBV7-9 to TRBJ2-5, with TRBD2 identical over 12 bases. CDR1 and CDR2 from the germline V gene are SEHNR and FQNEAQ (reference sequence). The CDR3 has 15 residues. Trimming cost V 5 bases and J 3 bases; bases outside gene matches: 4.

As regards this clonotype: At one end, the junction sequence differs from germline, possibly due to a read error. CDR3 protein: CASGDRHYNEQFF. CDR3 in DNA: TGTGCCAGCGGTGACAGGCACTACAATGAGCAGTTCTTC. This chain links TRBV6-1 with TRBJ2-1; the D gene is possibly TRBD1 (6 bases). The length of the CDR3 is 13 residues. Germline CDR1 MNHNS, CDR2 SASEGT.

The chain employs TRBV12-3 or TRBV12-4 and TRBJ1-2; 8 nucleotides align to TRBD1. J lost 4 bases, V lost 7 bases, and 8 bases had no gene match. CDR3 size: 14 residues. The CDR3 loop reads CASTSRGLVYGYTF. CDR3 nucleotide sequence: TGTGCCAGCACATCCAGGGGGCTGGTCTATGGCTACACCTTC.

Regarding this clonotype: Germline is not matched at one junction end, which may reflect a read error. The chain recombines TRBV7-9 with TRBJ2-5; 8 bases align to TRBD2. The better agreement between TRBJ2-7 and the DNA end casts doubt on the J call. The CDR3 loop spans 14 amino acids. CDR1 and CDR2 (germline): SEHNR, FQNEAQ (reference sequence). CDR3: CASRLEGLVYEQYF. The CDR3 region has the DNA TGTGCCAGCAGATTAGAGGGACTAGTATACGAGCAGTACTTC.

This clonotype was counted between two and nine times. The chain uses TRBV27 and TRBJ2-1, with D unclear. Between the trimmed V and J ends, which lost 5 bases and 10 bases, there was a span of 12 bases. The germline V gene has CDR1 MNHEY and CDR2 SMNVEV (reference sequence). CDR3 length: 12 residues. CDR3: CASSAHLNEQFF. DNA of the CDR3: TGTGCCAGCAGTGCCCACTTAAACGAGCAGTTCTTC.

The CDR3 DNA follows: TGTGCCAGCAGCACCCCCGGGACAGGGAGGGACGAGCAGTACTTC. Protein sequence: CASSTPGTGRDEQYF. V is TRBV7-9 and J is TRBJ2-7, with 9 bases lining up with TRBD1. Looked up from germline, CDR1 is SEHNR and CDR2 is FQNEAQ (reference sequence). This CDR3 is 15 amino acids long. V was pared by 5 bases and J by 5 bases, with 10 bases of the junction left unmatched.

V is TRBV11-3 and J is TRBJ2-7; no clear D gene. In germline, CDR1 is SGHNT, CDR2 YENEEA. The CDR3 sequence is 13 residues long. V gave up 1 base and J gave up 7 bases, with 11 bases separating them. This CDR3 is CASSLAGFREQYF. The DNA for the CDR3 is TGTGCCAGCAGCTTAGCGGGCTTCCGGGAGCAGTACTTC.

The chain has TRBV7-2 and TRBJ2-5; TRBD2 aligns across 8 bases. The tail of the sequence fits TRBJ2-7 better, so the J call may be wrong. Germline-derived CDR1 and CDR2 are SGHTA and FQGNSA. The CDR3 runs 14 residues. For the CDR3, the DNA is TGTGCCAGCAGCCCAGGGACTAGTAGGAGCGAGCAGTACTTC. It is translated as CASSPGTSRSEQYF.

This rearrangement joins TRBV3-1 to TRBJ2-5, with 7 bases that match TRBD2. The J call is uncertain, as TRBJ2-7 better fits the DNA end. The CDR3 spans 14 residues. Looked up from germline, CDR1 is LGHDT and CDR2 is YNNKEL (reference sequence). The CDR3 DNA reads TGTGCCAGCAGCCCCGGACTAGATCAGTACGAGCAGTACTTC. It translates to CASSPGLDQYEQYF.

The CDR3 is CASSWEDREYEQYF. The CDR3 nucleotides read TGCGCCAGCAGCTGGGAGGACAGGGAATACGAGCAGTACTTC. The chain couples TRBV5-1 to TRBJ2-7, with 8 positions matching TRBD1. Per the germline V gene, CDR1 is SGHRS and CDR2 is YFSETQ. The CDR3 is 14 residues long. J lost 4 bases, V lost 3 bases, and 6 bases had no gene match.

The chain links TRBV4-1 to TRBJ1-2; the D gene is possibly TRBD1 (5 bases). The V and J ends lost 0 bases and 5 bases respectively, with 19 bases between them. CDR3 length equals 17 residues. Germline V lookup: CDR1 MGHRA, CDR2 YSYEKL. The CDR3 here is CASSQDHAAGLGYGYTF. The CDR3 DNA sequence: TGCGCCAGCAGCCAAGATCATGCGGCAGGGCTTGGGTATGGCTACACCTTC.

The chain links TRBV12-3 or TRBV12-4 to TRBJ2-7, with D tentatively TRBD2 (6 bases). The CDR3 consists of 15 residues. V was pared by 2 bases and J by 3 bases, with 14 bases between. CDR3 sequence (DNA): TGTGCCAGCAGTTTAAGCGGGCAGGGATTCTACGAGCAGTACTTC. Translation gives CASSLSGQGFYEQYF.

This chain uses TRBV3-1 with TRBJ2-3, with TRBD1 identical over 7 bases. This CDR3 has 16 residues. The germline gives CDR1 LGHDT, CDR2 YNNKEL (reference sequence). The trim removed 0 bases at V and 1 base at J, leaving 4 bases unmatched. The CDR3 spells CASSQEDGQGTDTQYF. CDR3 DNA: TGTGCCAGCAGCCAAGAGGATGGACAGGGCACAGATACGCAGTATTTT.

The table lists this clonotype with a few counts. This sequence joins TRBV5-1 and TRBJ1-1; D is possibly TRBD1 (5 bases). The CDR3 is 15 residues long. Germline CDR1 SGHRS, CDR2 YFSETQ. Trimming took off 0 bases at V and 4 bases at J, with 13 bases between the two ends. Here the CDR3 DNA reads TGCGCCAGCAGCTTGGAGGCAAGGGGACCCACTGAAGCTTTCTTT. It translates to CASSLEARGPTEAFF.

This clonotype was picked up a small number of times. The chain combines TRBV4-2 with TRBJ2-7; D is perhaps TRBD2 (6 bases). The CDR3 extends over 14 amino acids. Trimming removed 0 bases from V and 3 bases from J, with 9 bases in between. Germline CDR1 reads LGHNA; CDR2 reads YNFKEQ. The CDR3 DNA reads as TGTGCCAGCAGCCAAGATACTAGCCTCTACGAGCAGTACTTC. Amino acid sequence: CASSQDTSLYEQYF.

The V gene is TRBV2, the J gene TRBJ2-7; D may be TRBD1 (6 bases). V was shortened by 6 bases and J by 3 bases, with 12 bases between the two germline ends. This CDR3 contains 13 residues. The germline gives CDR1 SNHLY, CDR2 FYNNEI. CDR3 sequence (DNA): TGTGCCAGCAGGCGGACAGTCAACTACGAGCAGTACTTC. The encoded protein is CASRRTVNYEQYF. Variable domain in full (rest from reference TRBV2 and TRBJ2-7): EPEVTQTPSHQVTQMGQEVILRCVPISNHLYFYWYRQILGQKVEFLVSFYNNEISEKSEIFDDQFSVERPDGSNFTLKIRSTKLEDSAMYFCASRRTVNYEQYFGPGTRLTVT.

The chain links TRBV4-2 to TRBJ2-5; D ambiguous. Trimming cost V 7 bases and J 10 bases, with 19 bases left between them. CDR1 and CDR2 (germline): LGHNA, YNFKEQ. The CDR3 runs to 13 residues. CDR3 coding DNA: TGTGCCAGCAACCACTTCCGCTGTCAAGTCCAGTACTTC. This translates into CASNHFRCQVQYF.

The chain employs TRBV20-1 and TRBJ1-4; D possibly corresponds to TRBD1 (6 bases). The germline V gene encodes CDR1 DFQATT and CDR2 SNEGSKA (reference sequence). This CDR3 comprises 15 residues. V lost 6 bases and J lost 8, with 22 bases in between. The CDR3 spells CSALRGAGPREKLFF. As DNA, the CDR3 is TGCAGTGCCCTTCGGGGGGCAGGACCTCGCGAAAAACTGTTTTTT.

Here the CDR3 reads CASSLTQSSGGYWQFF. The CDR3, as DNA: TGTGCCAGCAGTTTAACCCAGTCTAGCGGGGGGTATTGGCAGTTCTTC. The chain joins TRBV27 to TRBJ2-1; 11 bases line up with TRBD2. V trimming: 2 bases; J trimming: 12 bases; junction bases outside the gene matches: 12. CDR3 length: 16 residues. The germline V gene has CDR1 MNHEY and CDR2 SMNVEV (reference sequence).

The chain is built from TRBV28 and TRBJ1-5; 7 nucleotides align to TRBD1. V trimming: 8 bases; J trimming: 6 bases; junction bases outside the gene matches: 13. The CDR3 totals 15 residues. The germline CDR1 and CDR2 sequences are MDHEN and SYDVKM. The CDR3 region is CASGPSRTGSQPQHF. In nucleotides, the CDR3 is TGTGCCAGCGGTCCCTCCCGGACAGGAAGTCAGCCCCAGCATTTT.